The clone carrying this T cell receptor (beta chain) showed up just a few times. There were no patients who had received any treatment before thyroid surgery. This record comes from a study of metastatic and nonmetastatic thyroid tumors. TCRdb re-called the PCR reads through MiXCR. Of 13,000 to 15,000 clones listed, approximately 32% were seen once; the top ten hold about 4%. CDR1 is MDHEN, CDR2 SYDVKM, per germline. CDR3 length: 15 residues. Germline trimming cut 5 bases from V and 4 bases from J; bases unmatched to any gene: 7. The sequenced sample consisted of blood. This receptor was identified in a female donor with papillary thyroid cancer or a benign thyroid nodule (not recorded which). Some clones in this sample may be carry-over from other donors' samples. The chain recombines TRBV28 with TRBJ1-2; TRBD1 matches 10 bases. The DNA for the CDR3 is TGTGCCAGCAGTCCGACAGGGGGCGTCTTCTATGGCTACACCTTC. It codes for CASSPTGGVFYGYTF.